The entry that follows covers one T cell receptor (beta chain) sequence. Its antigen remains unknown. Using immunoSEQ multiplex PCR, the repertoire was profiled, and TCRdb retains in-frame clones only, with some absent. The profile covers about 40,000 clones, with around 80% appearing a single time and around an eighth taken by the ten largest. Each and every patient relapsed after autologous stem cell transplantation, and patients got differing brentuximab vedotin exposure. Trimming removed 4 bases from V and 4 bases from J, with 14 bases in between. CDR1 and CDR2 (germline): SGHRS, YFSETQ. The CDR3 extends over 14 amino acids. These data are taken from a study of PD-1 blockade in classical Hodgkin lymphoma. General observations from the study: Nivolumab initiation under 1 year post-ASCT meant exclusion.

This receptor was obtained from a human donor with classical Hodgkin lymphoma. V gene TRBV5-1 combines with J gene TRBJ1-1, with D possibly TRBD1 on 5 matching bases. The sample here was peripheral blood mononuclear cells (PBMCs), taken at baseline. DNA of the CDR3: TGCGCCAGCAGCCCGAGTGGGGGGACCACTGAAGCTTTCTTT. Encoded protein: CASSPSGGTTEAFF.